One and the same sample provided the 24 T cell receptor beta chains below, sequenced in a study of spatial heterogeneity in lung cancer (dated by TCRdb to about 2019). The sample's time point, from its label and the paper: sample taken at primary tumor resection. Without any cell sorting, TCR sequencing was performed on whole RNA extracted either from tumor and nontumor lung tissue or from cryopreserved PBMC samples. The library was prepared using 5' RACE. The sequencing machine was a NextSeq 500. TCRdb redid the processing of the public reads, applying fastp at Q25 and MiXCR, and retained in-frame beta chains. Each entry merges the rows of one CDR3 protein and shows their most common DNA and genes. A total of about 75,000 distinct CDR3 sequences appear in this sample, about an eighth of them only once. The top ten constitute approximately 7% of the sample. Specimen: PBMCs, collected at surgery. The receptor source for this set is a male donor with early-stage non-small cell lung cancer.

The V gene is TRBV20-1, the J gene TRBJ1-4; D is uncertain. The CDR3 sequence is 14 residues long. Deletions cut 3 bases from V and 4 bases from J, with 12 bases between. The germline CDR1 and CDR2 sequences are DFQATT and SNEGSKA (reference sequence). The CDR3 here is CSARDAGYNEKLFF. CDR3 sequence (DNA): TGCAGTGCTAGGGACGCGGGGTATAATGAAAAACTGTTTTTT.

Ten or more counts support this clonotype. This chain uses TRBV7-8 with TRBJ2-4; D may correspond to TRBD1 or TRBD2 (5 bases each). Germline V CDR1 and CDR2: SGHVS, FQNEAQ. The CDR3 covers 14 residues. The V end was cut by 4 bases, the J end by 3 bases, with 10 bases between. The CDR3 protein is CASSSGAFKNIQYF. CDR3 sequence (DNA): TGTGCCAGCAGCTCCGGGGCCTTCAAAAACATTCAGTACTTC.

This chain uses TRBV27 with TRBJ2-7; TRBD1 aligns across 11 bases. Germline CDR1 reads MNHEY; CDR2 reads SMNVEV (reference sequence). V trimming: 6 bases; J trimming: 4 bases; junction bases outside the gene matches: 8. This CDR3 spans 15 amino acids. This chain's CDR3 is CASSPLRDRGYEQYF. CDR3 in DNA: TGTGCCAGCAGCCCCCTCCGGGACAGGGGGTACGAGCAGTACTTC.

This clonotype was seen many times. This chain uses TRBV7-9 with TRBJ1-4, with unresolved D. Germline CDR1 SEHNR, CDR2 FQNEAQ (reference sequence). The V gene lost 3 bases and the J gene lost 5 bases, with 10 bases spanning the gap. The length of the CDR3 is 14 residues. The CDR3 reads CASSLKGLNEKLFF. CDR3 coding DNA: TGTGCCAGCAGCTTGAAAGGGTTGAATGAAAAACTGTTTTTT.

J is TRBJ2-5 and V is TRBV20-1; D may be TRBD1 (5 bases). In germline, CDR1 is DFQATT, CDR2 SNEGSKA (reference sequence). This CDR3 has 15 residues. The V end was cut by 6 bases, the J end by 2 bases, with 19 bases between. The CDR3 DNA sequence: TGCAGTGCAATAACAGGCACAGATTTACAAGAGACCCAGTACTTC. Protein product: CSAITGTDLQETQYF.

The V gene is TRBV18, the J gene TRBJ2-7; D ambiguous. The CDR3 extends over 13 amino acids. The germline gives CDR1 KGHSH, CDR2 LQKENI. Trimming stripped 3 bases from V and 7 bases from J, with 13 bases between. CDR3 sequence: CASSPVTSGEQYF. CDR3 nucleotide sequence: TGTGCCAGCTCACCGGTCACGTCGGGTGAGCAGTACTTC.

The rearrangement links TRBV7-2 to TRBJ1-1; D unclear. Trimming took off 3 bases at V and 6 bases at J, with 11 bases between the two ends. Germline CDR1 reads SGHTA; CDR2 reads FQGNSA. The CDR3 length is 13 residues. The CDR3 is CASSLIIGAEAFF. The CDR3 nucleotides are TGTGCCAGCAGCTTGATTATCGGCGCTGAAGCTTTCTTT.

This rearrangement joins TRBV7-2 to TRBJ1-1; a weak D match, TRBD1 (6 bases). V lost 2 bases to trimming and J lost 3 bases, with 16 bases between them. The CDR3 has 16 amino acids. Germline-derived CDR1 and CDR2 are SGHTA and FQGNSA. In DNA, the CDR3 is TGTGCCAGCAGCTTAAGCTACAGGGTACTATACACTGAAGCTTTCTTT. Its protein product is CASSLSYRVLYTEAFF.

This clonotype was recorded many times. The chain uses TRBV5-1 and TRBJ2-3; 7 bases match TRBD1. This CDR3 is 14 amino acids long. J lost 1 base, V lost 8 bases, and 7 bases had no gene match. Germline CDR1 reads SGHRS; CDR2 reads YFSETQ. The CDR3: CASILGTGTDTQYF. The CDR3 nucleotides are TGCGCCAGTATTCTCGGGACAGGCACAGATACGCAGTATTTT. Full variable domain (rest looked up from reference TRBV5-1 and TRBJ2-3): KAGVTQTPRYLIKTRGQQVTLSCSPISGHRSVSWYQQTPGQGLQFLFEYFSETQRNKGNFPGRFSGRQFSNSRSEMNVSTLELGDSALYLCASILGTGTDTQYFGPGTRLTVL.

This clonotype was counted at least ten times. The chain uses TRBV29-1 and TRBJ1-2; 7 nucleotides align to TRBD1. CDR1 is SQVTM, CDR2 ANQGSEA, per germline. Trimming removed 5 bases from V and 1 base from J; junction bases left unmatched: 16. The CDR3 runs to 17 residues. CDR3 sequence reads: CSVSPGQWDFDNYGYTF. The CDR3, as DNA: TGCAGCGTTTCACCGGGACAGTGGGATTTCGATAACTATGGCTACACCTTC. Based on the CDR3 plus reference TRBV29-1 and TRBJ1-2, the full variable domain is SAVISQKPSRDICQRGTSLTIQCQVDSQVTMMFWYRQQPGQSLTLIATANQGSEATYESGFVIDKFPISRPNLTFSTLTVSNMSPEDSSIYLCSVSPGQWDFDNYGYTFGSGTRLTVV.

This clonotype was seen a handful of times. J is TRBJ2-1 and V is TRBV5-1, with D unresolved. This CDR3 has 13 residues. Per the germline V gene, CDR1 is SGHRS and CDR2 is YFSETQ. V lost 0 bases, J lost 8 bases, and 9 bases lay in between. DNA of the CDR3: TGCGCCAGCAGCTTGGAGGGAAACGATGAGCAGTTCTTC. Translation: CASSLEGNDEQFF.

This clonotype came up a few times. The CDR3 coding sequence is TGTGCCAGCAGTCTCCAAAGACAGGGTCATGGCTACACCTTC. It specifies CASSLQRQGHGYTF. This chain links TRBV6-5 with TRBJ1-2, with TRBD1 matching over 7 bases. CDR3 length: 14 amino acids. Per the germline V gene, CDR1 is MNHEY and CDR2 is SVGAGI. V dropped 5 bases and J dropped 6; count of bases not matched to a gene: 9.

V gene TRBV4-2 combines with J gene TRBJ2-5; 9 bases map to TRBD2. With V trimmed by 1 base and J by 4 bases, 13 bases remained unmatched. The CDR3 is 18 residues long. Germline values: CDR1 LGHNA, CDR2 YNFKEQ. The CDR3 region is CASSQGGSSGSLRETQYF. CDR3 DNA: TGTGCCAGCAGCCAAGGGGGGAGTAGCGGGAGTCTTAGAGAGACCCAGTACTTC.

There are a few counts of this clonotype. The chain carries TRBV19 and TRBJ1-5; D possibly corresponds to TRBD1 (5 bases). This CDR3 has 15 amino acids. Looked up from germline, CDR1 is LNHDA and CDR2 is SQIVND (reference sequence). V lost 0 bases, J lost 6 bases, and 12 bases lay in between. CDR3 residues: CASSIDRRVAQPQHF. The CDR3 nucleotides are TGTGCCAGTAGTATAGATCGCAGGGTGGCTCAGCCCCAGCATTTT.

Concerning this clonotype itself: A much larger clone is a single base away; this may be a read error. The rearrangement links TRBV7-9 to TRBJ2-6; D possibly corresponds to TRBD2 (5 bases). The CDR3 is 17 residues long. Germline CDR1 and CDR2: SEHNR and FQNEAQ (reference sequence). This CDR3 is CASSFGLSGSGTNVLTF. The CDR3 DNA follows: TGTGCCAGCAGCTTTGGTTTATCGGGATCTGGGACCAACGTCCTGACTTTC.

The CDR3 sequence: CSAPVRAGFYNEQFF. In nucleotides, the CDR3 is TGCAGTGCCCCGGTGCGGGCGGGGTTCTACAATGAGCAGTTCTTC. The genes are TRBV20-1 and TRBJ2-1; the D gene is possibly TRBD2 (6 bases). With 6 bases removed from V and 3 bases from J, the gap between germline ends came to 18 bases. CDR1 and CDR2 from the germline V gene are DFQATT and SNEGSKA (reference sequence). The CDR3 has 15 residues.

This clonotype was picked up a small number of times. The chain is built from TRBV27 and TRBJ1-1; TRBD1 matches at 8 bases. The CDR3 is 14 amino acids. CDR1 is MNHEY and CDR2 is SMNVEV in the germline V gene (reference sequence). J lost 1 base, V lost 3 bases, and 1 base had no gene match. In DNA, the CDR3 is TGTGCCAGCAGTTTGACAGGGGCGAACACTGAAGCTTTCTTT. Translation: CASSLTGANTEAFF.

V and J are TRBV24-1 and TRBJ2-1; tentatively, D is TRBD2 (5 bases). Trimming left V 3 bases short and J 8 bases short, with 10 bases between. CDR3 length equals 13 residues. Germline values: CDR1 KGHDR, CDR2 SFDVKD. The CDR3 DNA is TGTGCCACCAGTGATGGACTGAAGGATGAGCAGTTCTTC. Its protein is CATSDGLKDEQFF.

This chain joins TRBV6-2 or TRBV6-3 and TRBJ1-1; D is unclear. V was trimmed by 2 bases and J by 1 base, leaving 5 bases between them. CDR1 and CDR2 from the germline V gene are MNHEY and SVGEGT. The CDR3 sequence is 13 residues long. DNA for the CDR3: TGTGCCAGCAGTTACAGGACGAACACTGAAGCTTTCTTT. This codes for CASSYRTNTEAFF.

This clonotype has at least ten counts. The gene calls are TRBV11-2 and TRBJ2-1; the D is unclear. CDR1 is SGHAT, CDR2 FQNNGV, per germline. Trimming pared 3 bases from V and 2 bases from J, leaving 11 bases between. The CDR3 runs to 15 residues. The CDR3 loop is CASSLYRAPYNEQFF. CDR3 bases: TGTGCCAGCAGCTTGTACAGAGCTCCCTACAATGAGCAGTTCTTC. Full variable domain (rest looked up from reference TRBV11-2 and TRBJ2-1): EAGVAQSPRYKIIEKRQSVAFWCNPISGHATLYWYQQILGQGPKLLIQFQNNGVVDDSQLPKDRFSAERLKGVDSTLKIQPAKLEDSAVYLCASSLYRAPYNEQFFGPGTRLTVL.

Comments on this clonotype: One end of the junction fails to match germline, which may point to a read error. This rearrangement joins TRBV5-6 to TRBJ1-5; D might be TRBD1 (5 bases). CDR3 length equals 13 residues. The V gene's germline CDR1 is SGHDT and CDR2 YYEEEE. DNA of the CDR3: TGTGCCAGCAGCTTTGGGGGAGGGCAGCCCCACCATTTT. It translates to CASSFGGGQPHHF.

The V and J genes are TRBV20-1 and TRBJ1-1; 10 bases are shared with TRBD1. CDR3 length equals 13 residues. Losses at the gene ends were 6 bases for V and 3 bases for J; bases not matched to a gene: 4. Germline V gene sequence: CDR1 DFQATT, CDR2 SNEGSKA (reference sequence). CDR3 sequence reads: CSATGTGDTEAFF. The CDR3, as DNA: TGCAGTGCGACCGGGACAGGGGACACTGAAGCTTTCTTT.

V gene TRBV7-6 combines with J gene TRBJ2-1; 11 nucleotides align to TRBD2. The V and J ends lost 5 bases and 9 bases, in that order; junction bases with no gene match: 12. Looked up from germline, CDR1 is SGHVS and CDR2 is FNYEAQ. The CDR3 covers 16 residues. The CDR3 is CASSRITSGSLGEQFF. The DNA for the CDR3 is TGTGCCAGCAGCCGAATCACTAGCGGGAGCCTTGGTGAGCAGTTCTTC.

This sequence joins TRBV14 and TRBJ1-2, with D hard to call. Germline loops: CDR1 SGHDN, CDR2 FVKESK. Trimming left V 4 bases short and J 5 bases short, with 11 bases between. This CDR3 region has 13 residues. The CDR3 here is CASSRTQSYGYTF. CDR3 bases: TGTGCCAGCAGCCGGACCCAGTCGTATGGCTACACCTTC.